This is a list of T cell receptor beta chains from one sample in a study of CD8 T cells in Susac syndrome. TCRdb re-analysed the immunoSEQ multiplex PCR reads in MiXCR, keeping a single row per CDR3 protein. The data hold 150,000 to 200,000 distinct CDR3 sequences, with 91% observed a single time. The material sequenced was CD4+ T cells from PBMCs. Source of these receptors: a human donor with Susac syndrome. The CDR3 runs from the conserved cysteine through the conserved F or W. D genes are given only for firm matches. Only part of the rows carry a size: once, few, many, or a class if the clone is expanded.

clone_size: NA
d_call: TRBD2
j_call: TRBJ2-6
v_call: TRBV11-2
cdr3_nt: TGTGCCAGCAGCTTTGCTAGCGGGAGGACTGGGGCCAACGTCCTGACTTTC
cdr3_aa: CASSFASGRTGANVLTF

clone_size: NA
d_call: TRBD1
j_call: TRBJ1-2
v_call: TRBV27
cdr3_nt: TGTGCCAGCTCACCGGGACAGATTTTCTATGGCTACACCTTC
cdr3_aa: CASSPGQIFYGYTF

clone_size: NA
d_call: NA
j_call: TRBJ2-1
v_call: TRBV7-3
cdr3_nt: TGTGCCAGCAGCTTAACGGACGGAATAGGGTCTGAGCAGTTCTTC
cdr3_aa: CASSLTDGIGSEQFF

clone_size: once
d_call: NA
j_call: TRBJ2-1
v_call: TRBV11-2
cdr3_nt: TGTGCCAGCAGCTTGTCGGAGGGTACCTACAATGAGCAGTTCTTC
cdr3_aa: CASSLSEGTYNEQFF

clone_size: NA
d_call: TRBD2
j_call: TRBJ2-1
v_call: TRBV3-1
cdr3_nt: TGTGCCAGCAGGTTATCCGGGACTAGCCTTGATGAGCAGTTCTTC
cdr3_aa: CASRLSGTSLDEQFF

clone_size: NA
d_call: TRBD1
j_call: TRBJ1-1
v_call: TRBV6-6
cdr3_nt: TGTGCCAGCAGAGGGGGACAGGGGACCACTGAAGCTTTCTTT
cdr3_aa: CASRGGQGTTEAFF

clone_size: NA
d_call: NA
j_call: TRBJ2-7
v_call: TRBV12-3/TRBV12-4
cdr3_nt: TGTGCCAGCAGTTTAGCGCAGGGCCACTCCTACGAGCAGTACTTC
cdr3_aa: CASSLAQGHSYEQYF

clone_size: NA
d_call: NA
j_call: TRBJ2-3
v_call: TRBV27
cdr3_nt: TGTGCCAGCAGTTTATATCACAGTTCGAGCACAGATACGCAGTATTTT
cdr3_aa: CASSLYHSSSTDTQYF

clone_size: NA
d_call: NA
j_call: TRBJ2-1
v_call: TRBV7-3
cdr3_nt: TGTGCCAGCAGCTTCGGACTAAACAATGAGCAGTTCTTC
cdr3_aa: CASSFGLNNEQFF

clone_size: NA
d_call: NA
j_call: TRBJ1-2
v_call: TRBV20-1
cdr3_nt: TGCAGTGCTAGCTCCAAGGCTCGCCGCTATGGCTACACCTTC
cdr3_aa: CSASSKARRYGYTF

clone_size: once
d_call: TRBD1
j_call: TRBJ2-7
v_call: TRBV20-1
cdr3_nt: TGCAGTACAACAAGACCGGGACAGTCCTACGAGCAGTACTTC
cdr3_aa: CSTTRPGQSYEQYF

clone_size: NA
d_call: NA
j_call: TRBJ2-5
v_call: TRBV24-1
cdr3_nt: TGTGCCACCAGTGATGGGGATCAAGAGACCCAGTACTTC
cdr3_aa: CATSDGDQETQYF

clone_size: NA
d_call: NA
j_call: TRBJ2-3
v_call: TRBV2
cdr3_nt: TGTGCCAGCAGTGACTTGGTAACTAGCACAGATACGCAGTATTTT
cdr3_aa: CASSDLVTSTDTQYF

clone_size: NA
d_call: NA
j_call: TRBJ2-3
v_call: TRBV5-4
cdr3_nt: TGTGCCAGCAGCTTGGGCCCCTATCCAGATACGCAGTATTTT
cdr3_aa: CASSLGPYPDTQYF

clone_size: NA
d_call: NA
j_call: TRBJ2-1
v_call: TRBV5-4
cdr3_nt: TGTGCCAGCAGCTTGGGGACAGATTCCTACAATGAGCAGTTCTTC
cdr3_aa: CASSLGTDSYNEQFF

clone_size: NA
d_call: NA
j_call: TRBJ1-2
v_call: TRBV7-3
cdr3_nt: TGTGCCAGCAGCTTAGATATGGGGGCCGGCTACACCTTC
cdr3_aa: CASSLDMGAGYTF

clone_size: NA
d_call: TRBD1
j_call: TRBJ1-2
v_call: TRBV16
cdr3_nt: TGTGCCAGCAGCCAATCCGGGACAGGTGGCTACACCTTC
cdr3_aa: CASSQSGTGGYTF

clone_size: NA
d_call: TRBD1
j_call: TRBJ1-1
v_call: TRBV5-1
cdr3_nt: TGCGCCAGCAGCCGTTATGACAGGGGGGCCACTGAAGCTTTCTTT
cdr3_aa: CASSRYDRGATEAFF

clone_size: NA
d_call: NA
j_call: TRBJ2-2
v_call: TRBV2
cdr3_nt: TGTGCCAGCAGTCAACAGGGGAACACCGGGGAGCTGTTTTTT
cdr3_aa: CASSQQGNTGELFF

clone_size: NA
d_call: TRBD2
j_call: TRBJ2-7
v_call: TRBV5-1
cdr3_nt: TGCGCCAGCAGGCCCACCGGGACTAGCGCCTACGAGCAGTACTTC
cdr3_aa: CASRPTGTSAYEQYF

clone_size: NA
d_call: TRBD1
j_call: TRBJ1-1
v_call: TRBV9
cdr3_nt: TGTGCCAGCAGCGTAGAGTTAGGGCCGGCGGGGACAGATAAAGCTTTCTTT
cdr3_aa: CASSVELGPAGTDKAFF

clone_size: NA
d_call: NA
j_call: TRBJ1-5
v_call: TRBV18
cdr3_nt: TGTGCCAGCTCACAATTTGATGTCGGGGGCAATCAGCCCCAGCATTTT
cdr3_aa: CASSQFDVGGNQPQHF

clone_size: few
d_call: NA
j_call: TRBJ1-1
v_call: TRBV20-1
cdr3_nt: TGCAGTGCCCAACAAAGCAGGGGAAAGAACACTGAAGCTTTCTTT
cdr3_aa: CSAQQSRGKNTEAFF

clone_size: NA
d_call: NA
j_call: TRBJ2-5
v_call: TRBV30
cdr3_nt: TGTGCCTGGAGTGTATTTGGGGCGGAGACCCAGTACTTC
cdr3_aa: CAWSVFGAETQYF

clone_size: NA
d_call: TRBD1
j_call: TRBJ2-3
v_call: TRBV6-6
cdr3_nt: TGTGCCAGCAGGAGACAGGGGAGCACAGATACGCAGTATTTT
cdr3_aa: CASRRQGSTDTQYF

clone_size: NA
d_call: NA
j_call: TRBJ2-2
v_call: TRBV6-5
cdr3_nt: TGTGCCAGCAGTTACTCCTGGTTAGAACCCACCGGGGAGCTGTTTTTT
cdr3_aa: CASSYSWLEPTGELFF

clone_size: once
d_call: NA
j_call: TRBJ1-1
v_call: TRBV6-5
cdr3_nt: TGTGCCAGCAGTTACGACCGCAGGCTTTTGTCGGTAGCTTTCTTT
cdr3_aa: CASSYDRRLLSVAFF

clone_size: once
d_call: TRBD1
j_call: TRBJ2-5
v_call: TRBV4-1
cdr3_nt: TGCGCCAGCAGCCAGCCAGACAGGGGTCAAGAGACCCAGTACTTC
cdr3_aa: CASSQPDRGQETQYF

clone_size: NA
d_call: NA
j_call: TRBJ2-7
v_call: TRBV12-3/TRBV12-4
cdr3_nt: TGTGCCAGCAGGGCTCCTGGTTACGAGCAGTACTTC
cdr3_aa: CASRAPGYEQYF

clone_size: NA
d_call: NA
j_call: TRBJ1-5
v_call: TRBV12-3/TRBV12-4
cdr3_nt: TGTGCCAGCAGTTTAGGTACTGTCGATCAGCCCCGGCATTTT
cdr3_aa: CASSLGTVDQPRHF

clone_size: NA
d_call: TRBD2
j_call: TRBJ2-5
v_call: TRBV10-3
cdr3_nt: TGTGCCATCAGTGATGCTAGCGGGAGGATGGGAGAGACCCAGTACTTC
cdr3_aa: CAISDASGRMGETQYF

clone_size: once
d_call: TRBD2
j_call: TRBJ2-7
v_call: TRBV3-1
cdr3_nt: TGTGCCAGCAGCCAAGCCGGGACTAGCGGGAGGGCCCGACGCGAGCAGTACTTC
cdr3_aa: CASSQAGTSGRARREQYF

clone_size: NA
d_call: NA
j_call: TRBJ2-5
v_call: TRBV6-5
cdr3_nt: TGTGCCAGCAGTTACTCGGGAGGGGGCGAGGAGACCCAGTACTTC
cdr3_aa: CASSYSGGGEETQYF

clone_size: NA
d_call: NA
j_call: TRBJ2-3
v_call: TRBV3-1
cdr3_nt: TGTGCCAGCAGCCAAGTGCGTGATACGCAGTATTTT
cdr3_aa: CASSQVRDTQYF

clone_size: NA
d_call: NA
j_call: TRBJ2-5
v_call: TRBV5-4
cdr3_nt: TGTGCCAGCAGCCCCGGGGGGCGGGCCCAAGAGACCCAGTACTTC
cdr3_aa: CASSPGGRAQETQYF

clone_size: NA
d_call: NA
j_call: TRBJ2-2
v_call: TRBV6-5
cdr3_nt: TGTGCCAGCAGTTACTCTCCGAAGGGCAACACCGGGGAGCTGTTTTTT
cdr3_aa: CASSYSPKGNTGELFF

clone_size: NA
d_call: NA
j_call: TRBJ2-5
v_call: TRBV20-1
cdr3_nt: TGCAGTGCTACCGGAACGGATGTGCAAGAGACCCAGTACTTC
cdr3_aa: CSATGTDVQETQYF

clone_size: NA
d_call: NA
j_call: TRBJ2-1
v_call: TRBV13
cdr3_nt: TGTGCCACCTTTCGGCTGGCTAGCCAAAATGAGCAGTTCTTC
cdr3_aa: CATFRLASQNEQFF

clone_size: once
d_call: NA
j_call: TRBJ2-5
v_call: TRBV7-3
cdr3_nt: TGTGCCAGCAGCTCCTCCCATCAAGAGACCCAGTACTTC
cdr3_aa: CASSSSHQETQYF

clone_size: NA
d_call: NA
j_call: TRBJ2-7
v_call: TRBV19
cdr3_nt: TGTGCCAGTAGTGCGACTGGGCAGGCCTACGAGCAGTACTTC
cdr3_aa: CASSATGQAYEQYF

clone_size: NA
d_call: TRBD2
j_call: TRBJ2-1
v_call: TRBV2
cdr3_nt: TGTGCCAGCAGTGTATCTAGCGGGGAGCTCAATGAGCAGTTCTTC
cdr3_aa: CASSVSSGELNEQFF

clone_size: NA
d_call: NA
j_call: TRBJ1-2
v_call: TRBV5-6
cdr3_nt: TGTGCCAGCAGCCCCCTCGTAGTTTCTGGCGGCTACACCTTC
cdr3_aa: CASSPLVVSGGYTF